The 23 T cell receptor beta chains in this list originate from one sample, sequenced in a study of blood T cell repertoires in COVID-19. Sequenced by immunoSEQ multiplex PCR; TCRdb stores in-frame clones only, minus some. The data show fewer than 350,000 clones, about 86% seen once. The sequenced sample consisted of peripheral blood. All receptors derive from a woman aged 30 to 39 with COVID-19, enrolled during active disease.

The V and J genes are TRBV4-2 and TRBJ2-7; tentative D call: TRBD2 (5 bases). The CDR3 loop spans 15 amino acids. Germline V lookup: CDR1 LGHNA, CDR2 YNFKEQ. V was trimmed by 4 bases and J by 0 bases, leaving 13 bases between them. CDR3 coding DNA: TGTGCCAGCAGCCCCACCACTAGGGACTCCTACGAGCAGTACTTC. Protein product: CASSPTTRDSYEQYF.

V and J are TRBV4-2 and TRBJ1-3; D call uncertain. V lost 4 bases and J 0 bases, leaving 10 bases between the germline ends. Germline values: CDR1 LGHNA, CDR2 YNFKEQ. CDR3 length equals 15 residues. For the CDR3, the DNA is TGTGCCAGCAGCCTCAACGAGTACTCTGGAAACACCATATATTTT. This translates into CASSLNEYSGNTIYF.

There are a few counts of this clone. This chain uses TRBV7-9 with TRBJ2-5; TRBD2 might be the D (5 bases). The germline gives CDR1 SEHNR, CDR2 FQNEAQ (reference sequence). The V gene lost 2 bases and the J gene lost 11 bases, with 24 bases spanning the gap. This CDR3 has 16 residues. CDR3 in amino acids: CASSLSPLVGSKAQYF. DNA for the CDR3: TGTGCCAGCAGCTTATCCCCACTAGTTGGTTCCAAAGCGCAGTACTTC.

The chain links TRBV18 to TRBJ2-1; 7 nucleotides line up with TRBD1. Trimming removed 3 bases from V and 2 bases from J; junction bases left unmatched: 10. The length of the CDR3 is 17 residues. Germline V lookup: CDR1 KGHSH, CDR2 LQKENI. CDR3 amino acids: CASSPSIPQGAYNEQFF. In DNA form, the CDR3 reads TGTGCCAGCTCACCTTCGATTCCGCAGGGGGCCTACAATGAGCAGTTCTTC.

The rearrangement links TRBV9 to TRBJ2-2, with D possibly matching TRBD1 (6 bases). There are 16 residues in the CDR3. Trimming took off 4 bases at V and 5 bases at J, with 18 bases between the two ends. Germline assignment: CDR1 SGDLS and CDR2 YYNGEE. The CDR3 sequence is CASSPPPGRGTGELFF. In nucleotides, the CDR3 is TGTGCCAGCAGCCCCCCCCCTGGCAGGGGAACCGGGGAGCTGTTTTTT.

This clone is a singleton in its sample. V and J are TRBV5-1 and TRBJ2-7; possible D gene TRBD2, 7 bases. Looked up from germline, CDR1 is SGHRS and CDR2 is YFSETQ. Trimming pared 4 bases from V and 5 bases from J, leaving 16 bases between. The CDR3 loop spans 14 amino acids. The CDR3 region is CASSPRIGGDEQYF. As DNA, the CDR3 is TGCGCCAGCAGCCCGCGGATAGGGGGGGACGAGCAGTACTTC.

The chain combines TRBV11-2 with TRBJ2-6; no reliable D call. This CDR3 is 16 amino acids long. V lost 6 bases and J 0 bases, leaving 12 bases between the germline ends. From germline, CDR1 is SGHAT and CDR2 FQNNGV. The CDR3, as DNA: TGTGCCAGCAGGGGCCCCACCCTCTCTGGGGCCAACGTCCTGACTTTC. Translating it yields CASRGPTLSGANVLTF. Filled out from reference TRBV11-2 and TRBJ2-6, the complete variable domain reads EAGVAQSPRYKIIEKRQSVAFWCNPISGHATLYWYQQILGQGPKLLIQFQNNGVVDDSQLPKDRFSAERLKGVDSTLKIQPAKLEDSAVYLCASRGPTLSGANVLTFGAGSRLTVL.

The rearrangement joins TRBV3-1 (or the pseudogene TRBV3-2) to TRBJ2-7; TRBD1 matches at 8 bases. Trimming took 4 bases from V and 5 from J; bases not matched to a gene: 7. Germline loops: CDR1 LGHDT, CDR2 YNNKEL (reference sequence). This CDR3 spans 14 amino acids. CDR3 amino acids: CASSRPDRGNEQYF. The CDR3 nucleotides read TGTGCCAGCAGCCGCCCTGACAGGGGCAACGAGCAGTACTTC.

The chain is built from TRBV6-1 and TRBJ2-7; 8 positions match TRBD1. J was trimmed by 6 bases and V by 3 bases; bases with no gene match: 13. CDR3 length: 16 residues. The germline gives CDR1 MNHNS, CDR2 SASEGT. Here the CDR3 DNA reads TGTGCCAGCAGTGACGCAGGACAGGGTCAACAGACCGAGCAGTACTTC. It specifies CASSDAGQGQQTEQYF.

The chain is built from TRBV5-6 and TRBJ2-1, with 8 nucleotides matching TRBD1. The CDR3 sequence is 15 residues long. Germline V gives CDR1 SGHDT, CDR2 YYEEEE. V dropped 3 bases and J dropped 2; count of bases not matched to a gene: 4. The CDR3 loop reads CASSYDRGPYNEQFF. As DNA, the CDR3 is TGTGCCAGCAGCTACGACAGGGGCCCCTACAATGAGCAGTTCTTC.

The chain recombines TRBV5-1 with TRBJ2-1; D perhaps matches TRBD2 (7 bases). This CDR3 is built from 15 residues. Trimming cost V 4 bases and J 5 bases, with 16 bases left between them. Germline CDR1 and CDR2: SGHRS and YFSETQ. CDR3 sequence reads: CASSIGGGSNNEQFF. The DNA for the CDR3 is TGCGCCAGCAGCATAGGCGGGGGCAGTAACAATGAGCAGTTCTTC.

The chain couples TRBV20-1 to TRBJ1-1, with D unclear. The CDR3 consists of 13 residues. The V gene's germline CDR1 is DFQATT and CDR2 SNEGSKA (reference sequence). The V end lost 3 bases, the J end lost 3 bases, and 11 bases lay between the germline ends. CDR3 loop: CSASPHGDTEAFF. Here the CDR3 DNA reads TGCAGTGCTAGTCCCCATGGAGACACTGAAGCTTTCTTT.

The gene calls are TRBV11-2 and TRBJ1-4, with D perhaps TRBD1 (6 bases). The CDR3 contains 15 residues. V lost 6 bases, J lost 1 base, and 12 bases lay in between. Germline CDR1 is SGHAT and CDR2 is FQNNGV. The DNA for the CDR3 is TGTGCCAGCAGGCGCACAGGGATAACTAATGAAAAACTGTTTTTT. Amino acid sequence: CASRRTGITNEKLFF.

The V and J genes are TRBV10-1 and TRBJ2-2; D perhaps matches TRBD2 (5 bases). The CDR3 runs 14 residues. CDR1 and CDR2 from the germline V gene are WNHNN and SYGVQD (reference sequence). Between the trimmed V and J ends, which lost 3 bases and 1 base, there was a span of 6 bases. The chain's CDR3 is CASSDEGNTGELFF. The CDR3 nucleotides are TGCGCCAGCAGTGACGAGGGGAACACCGGGGAGCTGTTTTTT.

The genes are TRBV5-4 and TRBJ2-2; 11 nucleotides align to TRBD2. Germline CDR1 is SGHNT and CDR2 is YYREEE (reference sequence). V lost 2 bases, J lost 6 bases, and 6 bases stayed unmatched. The CDR3 contains 16 residues. The CDR3 DNA reads as TGTGCCAGCAGCTTCTTTAGCGGGGGGGCGGCCGGGGAGCTGTTTTTT. Protein sequence: CASSFFSGGAAGELFF. Using reference TRBV5-4 and TRBJ2-2 for the parts outside the CDR3, the full variable domain is ETGVTQSPTHLIKTRGQQVTLRCSSQSGHNTVSWYQQALGQGPQFIFQYYREEENGRGNFPPRFSGLQFPNYSSELNVNALELDDSALYLCASSFFSGGAAGELFFGEGSRLTVL.

This chain joins TRBV5-1 and TRBJ2-1; weak D call: TRBD2 (6 bases). The CDR3 runs to 13 residues. From germline, CDR1 is SGHRS and CDR2 YFSETQ. The germline V and J ends were trimmed by 0 bases and 8 bases, with 9 bases remaining between them. The CDR3 region has the DNA TGCGCCAGCAGCTTGGCTAGCGCCTATGAGCAGTTCTTC. It encodes CASSLASAYEQFF. Drawing the rest from reference TRBV5-1 and TRBJ2-1, the complete variable domain is KAGVTQTPRYLIKTRGQQVTLSCSPISGHRSVSWYQQTPGQGLQFLFEYFSETQRNKGNFPGRFSGRQFSNSRSEMNVSTLELGDSALYLCASSLASAYEQFFGPGTRLTVL.

This chain links TRBV4-1 with TRBJ2-1; D may be TRBD2 (6 bases). V lost 0 bases and J 8 bases, leaving 17 bases between the germline ends. Germline CDR1 reads MGHRA; CDR2 reads YSYEKL. This CDR3 is built from 16 residues. The CDR3 coding sequence is TGCGCCAGCAGCCAAGATCCCGGGACTGGATGGGATGAGCAGTTCTTC. It codes for CASSQDPGTGWDEQFF.

This clone has a handful of counts. This chain links TRBV6-1 with TRBJ2-1, with D unclear. The germline V gene has CDR1 MNHNS and CDR2 SASEGT. V was pared by 2 bases and J by 2 bases, with 10 bases between. The length of the CDR3 is 15 residues. CDR3 loop: CASSEYAQTYNEQFF. The CDR3 DNA reads TGTGCCAGCAGTGAATATGCTCAGACCTACAATGAGCAGTTCTTC.

The CDR3 sequence is CASSYSPQGAGNTIYF. Here the CDR3 DNA reads TGTGCCAGCAGTTACTCCCCACAGGGTGCTGGAAACACCATATATTTT. The genes are TRBV6-5 and TRBJ1-3; TRBD1 is a possible D gene (6 bases). Germline assignment: CDR1 MNHEY and CDR2 SVGAGI. This CDR3 comprises 16 residues. V was shortened by 0 bases and J by 2 bases, with 11 bases between the two germline ends.

This clone was observed once. The rearrangement joins TRBV5-1 to TRBJ2-5; TRBD2 agrees at 11 bases. The CDR3 contains 15 residues. Germline V gene data show CDR1 as SGHRS and CDR2 as YFSETQ. With V trimmed by 0 bases and J by 3 bases, 1 base remained unmatched. For the CDR3, the DNA is TGCGCCAGCAGCTTGGAGACTAGCGGGGAAGAGACCCAGTACTTC. Encoded protein: CASSLETSGEETQYF.

V usage is TRBV10-3 and J usage is TRBJ2-7; 7 bases line up with TRBD1. Germline CDR1 is ENHRY and CDR2 is SYGVKD. The CDR3 loop spans 17 amino acids. After removal of 2 bases from V and 0 bases from J, the junction contained 10 bases not matched to a gene. The CDR3 DNA is TGTGCCATCAGTGAGATTCGTGTGACAGGGCACTCCTACGAGCAGTACTTC. Protein: CAISEIRVTGHSYEQYF.

This chain connects TRBV2 to TRBJ1-6; weak D call: TRBD1 (5 bases). Germline V gives CDR1 SNHLY, CDR2 FYNNEI. The V end was cut by 0 bases, the J end by 7 bases, with 13 bases between. The CDR3 sequence is 16 residues long. The CDR3: CASSEAETALNSPLHF. The CDR3 DNA sequence: TGTGCCAGCAGTGAAGCGGAGACAGCACTGAATTCACCCCTCCACTTT.

The rearrangement joins TRBV9 to TRBJ2-5; no definite D call. The V gene lost 0 bases and the J gene lost 5 bases, with 8 bases spanning the gap. Germline V gives CDR1 SGDLS, CDR2 YYNGEE. This CDR3 has 13 residues. The CDR3 loop is CASSVASEETQYF. As DNA, the CDR3 is TGTGCCAGCAGCGTAGCTAGTGAGGAGACCCAGTACTTC.